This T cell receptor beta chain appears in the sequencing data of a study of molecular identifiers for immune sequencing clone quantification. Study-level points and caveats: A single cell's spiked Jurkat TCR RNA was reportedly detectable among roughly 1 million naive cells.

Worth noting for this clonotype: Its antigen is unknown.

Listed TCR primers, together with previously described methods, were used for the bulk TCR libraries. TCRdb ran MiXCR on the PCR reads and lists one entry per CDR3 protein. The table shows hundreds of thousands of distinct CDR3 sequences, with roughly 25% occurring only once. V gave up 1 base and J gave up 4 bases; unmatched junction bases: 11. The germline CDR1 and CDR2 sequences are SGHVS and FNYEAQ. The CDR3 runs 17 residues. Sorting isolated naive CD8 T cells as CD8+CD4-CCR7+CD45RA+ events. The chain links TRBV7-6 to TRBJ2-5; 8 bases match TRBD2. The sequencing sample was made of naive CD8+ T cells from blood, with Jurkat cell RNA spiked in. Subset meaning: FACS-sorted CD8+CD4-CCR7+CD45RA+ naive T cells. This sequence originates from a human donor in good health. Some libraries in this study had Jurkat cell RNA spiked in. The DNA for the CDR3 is TGTGCCAGCAGCTTAGGTCGAGCGGGGGAAGGATTAGAGACCCAGTACTTC. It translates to CASSLGRAGEGLETQYF. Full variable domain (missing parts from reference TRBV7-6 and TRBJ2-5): GAGVSQSPRYKVTKRGQDVALRCDPISGHVSLYWYRQALGQGPEFLTYFNYEAQQDKSGLPNDRFSAERPEGSISTLTIQRTEQRDSAMYRCASSLGRAGEGLETQYFGPGTRLLVL.